This is a list of T cell receptor beta chains from one sample in a study of blood T cells in healthy people across ages. Using its own MiXCR run on the 5' RACE reads, TCRdb lists one record per CDR3 protein. The sample lists 850,000 to 1,100,000 distinct CDR3 sequences, 35% to 45% occurring once. The specimen sequenced was blood. Receptors were obtained from a man aged 18 to 29 in good health. CDR3s include the opening cysteine and the closing phenylalanine or tryptophan. D genes are given only for firm matches. Size tells how often a clone was seen (once, few, many) or the class of an expanded clone, and some rows leave it out.

J: TRBJ2-1
size: -
V: TRBV7-6
D: -
DNA: TGTGCCAGCAGCTTAGCAGACAAGTTCTACAATGAGCAGTTCTTC
CDR3: CASSLADKFYNEQFF

J: TRBJ2-2
size: few
V: TRBV20-1
D: TRBD1
DNA: TGCAGTGCTAGGACAGGGCAAAGAAAGACCGGGGAGCTGTTTTTT
CDR3: CSARTGQRKTGELFF

J: TRBJ1-2
size: -
V: TRBV7-2
D: TRBD1
DNA: TGTGCCAGCAGCCTTTCAGGACAGGGGGTTTACTATGGCTACACCTTC
CDR3: CASSLSGQGVYYGYTF

J: TRBJ1-1
size: few
V: TRBV11-2
D: -
DNA: TGTGCCAGCAGCCCTCCCCCTACGGGGAACACTGAAGCTTTCTTT
CDR3: CASSPPPTGNTEAFF

J: TRBJ1-5
size: few
V: TRBV12-3/TRBV12-4
D: -
DNA: TGTGCCAGCAGTTTTCTTCGGGGGGGCCAGCCCCAGCATTTT
CDR3: CASSFLRGGQPQHF

J: TRBJ2-3
size: few
V: TRBV7-9
D: TRBD2
DNA: TGTGCCAGCAGCTTTGGGCCTAACCTCGGGGGGGGCCATGGTACGCAGTATTTT
CDR3: CASSFGPNLGGGHGTQYF

J: TRBJ2-7
size: -
V: TRBV2
D: -
DNA: TGTGCCTCCGGCCCGGTAGGATTAGTTGAGCAGTACTTC
CDR3: CASGPVGLVEQYF

J: TRBJ1-1
size: -
V: TRBV9
D: -
DNA: TGTGCCAGCAGCGAAGCAGGGTACCCCGGCACTGAAGCTTTCTTT
CDR3: CASSEAGYPGTEAFF

J: TRBJ2-1
size: few
V: TRBV12-3/TRBV12-4
D: -
DNA: TGTGCCAGCAGTGCCCGGACAGTCCATGAGCAGTTCTTC
CDR3: CASSARTVHEQFF

J: TRBJ2-7
size: few
V: TRBV5-1
D: -
DNA: TGCGCCAGCAGCCTCCTCGGAGGGAGCTCCTACAATGAGCAGTACTTC
CDR3: CASSLLGGSSYNEQYF

J: TRBJ2-3
size: -
V: TRBV7-6
D: -
DNA: TGTGCCAGCAGCTCAAGAAGCAATACTTTTTCTAGCACAGATACGCAGTATTTT
CDR3: CASSSRSNTFSSTDTQYF

J: TRBJ2-5
size: many
V: TRBV3-1
D: -
DNA: TGTGCCAGCAGCCAACTTGAGACCCAGTACTTC
CDR3: CASSQLETQYF

J: TRBJ2-1
size: -
V: TRBV12-3/TRBV12-4
D: -
DNA: TGTGCCAGCAGTAGAGGGCGGGACTACAATGAGCAGTTCTTC
CDR3: CASSRGRDYNEQFF

J: TRBJ1-6
size: few
V: TRBV20-1
D: -
DNA: TGCAGTGCCAGGAAATCCGGGACTTCACCCCTCCACTTT
CDR3: CSARKSGTSPLHF

J: TRBJ1-5
size: -
V: TRBV20-1
D: -
DNA: TGCAGTGCTCCGGACGGAATTGATAGCAAGCAGCCCCAGCATTTT
CDR3: CSAPDGIDSKQPQHF

J: TRBJ1-2
size: -
V: TRBV6-6
D: TRBD1
DNA: TGTGCCAGCAGTTTTGACAGGGGGAGAGGAAACTATGGCTACACCTTC
CDR3: CASSFDRGRGNYGYTF

J: TRBJ1-6
size: -
V: TRBV19
D: -
DNA: TGTGCCAGTAGTTCAGGATTTCGGGGAAGTAATTCACCCCTCCACTTT
CDR3: CASSSGFRGSNSPLHF

J: TRBJ2-7
size: -
V: TRBV4-1
D: -
DNA: TGCGTCAGCAGCCTCCCGCCCGAGGTAAATGAGCAGTACTTC
CDR3: CVSSLPPEVNEQYF

J: TRBJ2-4
size: few
V: TRBV5-1
D: -
DNA: TGCGCCAGCAGTTCGGGGGACTCGGCCAAAAACATTCAGTACTTC
CDR3: CASSSGDSAKNIQYF

J: TRBJ1-1
size: -
V: TRBV5-1
D: -
DNA: TGCGCCAGCAGCTTGGAGGCACTGGTGAACACTGAAGCTTTCTTT
CDR3: CASSLEALVNTEAFF

J: TRBJ2-1
size: few
V: TRBV29-1
D: TRBD1
DNA: TGCAGCGTTCCTGGACAGGGGTTCTACAATGAGCAGTTCTTC
CDR3: CSVPGQGFYNEQFF

J: TRBJ2-4
size: few
V: TRBV25-1
D: TRBD1
DNA: TGTGCCAGCAGTCAAATCACACAGGGGGCCAAAAACATTCAGTACTTC
CDR3: CASSQITQGAKNIQYF

J: TRBJ1-1
size: -
V: TRBV29-1
D: TRBD1
DNA: TGCAGCGTCGGGACAGGGGGCTCGAACAGTGAAGCTTTCTTT
CDR3: CSVGTGGSNSEAFF

J: TRBJ2-7
size: few
V: TRBV9
D: -
DNA: TGTGCCAGCAGCGTAGTTGGGGGGAGCTCCTACAATGAGCAGTACTTC
CDR3: CASSVVGGSSYNEQYF

J: TRBJ2-3
size: many
V: TRBV12-3/TRBV12-4
D: -
DNA: TGTGCCAGCAGTTTAGATTCCCCTACGCAGTATTTT
CDR3: CASSLDSPTQYF

J: TRBJ2-5
size: -
V: TRBV5-1
D: TRBD1
DNA: TGCGCCAGCAGCTCCCTGACAGGGTTCCAAGAGACCCAGTACTTC
CDR3: CASSSLTGFQETQYF

J: TRBJ2-7
size: few
V: TRBV20-1
D: TRBD2
DNA: TGCAGTGCCCAAGGCACTAGCGGGGGCTACGAGCAGTACTTC
CDR3: CSAQGTSGGYEQYF

J: TRBJ2-5
size: -
V: TRBV7-2
D: -
DNA: TGTGCCAGCAGCCCCTATGTTGTGGATGAGCAGTACTTC
CDR3: CASSPYVVDEQYF